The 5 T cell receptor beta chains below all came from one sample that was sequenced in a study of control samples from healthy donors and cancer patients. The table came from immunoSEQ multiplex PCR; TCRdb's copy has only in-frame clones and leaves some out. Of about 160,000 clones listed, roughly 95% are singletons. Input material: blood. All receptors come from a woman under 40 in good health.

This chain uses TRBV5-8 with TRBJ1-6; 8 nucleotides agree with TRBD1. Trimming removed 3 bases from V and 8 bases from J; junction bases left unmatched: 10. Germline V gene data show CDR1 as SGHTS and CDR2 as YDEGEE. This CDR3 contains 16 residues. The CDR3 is CASSSPPGQGYSPLHF. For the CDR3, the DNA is TGTGCCAGCAGCTCGCCCCCTGGACAGGGATATTCACCCCTCCACTTT.

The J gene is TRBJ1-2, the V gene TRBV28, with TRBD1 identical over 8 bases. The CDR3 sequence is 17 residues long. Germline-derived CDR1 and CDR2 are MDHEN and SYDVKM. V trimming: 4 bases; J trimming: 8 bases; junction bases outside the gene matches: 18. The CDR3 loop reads CASSSLGQGGKSSGYTF. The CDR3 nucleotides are TGTGCCAGCAGTTCCCTCGGACAGGGAGGAAAATCGAGCGGCTACACCTTC.

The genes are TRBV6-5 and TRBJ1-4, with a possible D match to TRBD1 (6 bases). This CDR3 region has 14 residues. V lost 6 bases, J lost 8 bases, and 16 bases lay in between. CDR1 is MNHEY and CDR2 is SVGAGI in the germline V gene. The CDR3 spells CASSLNRAGEKLFF. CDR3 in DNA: TGTGCCAGCAGCCTTAACAGGGCTGGGGAAAAACTGTTTTTT.

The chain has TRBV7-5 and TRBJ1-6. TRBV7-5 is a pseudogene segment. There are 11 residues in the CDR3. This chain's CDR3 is CAATVNSPLHF. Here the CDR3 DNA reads TGTGCCGCTACGGTTAATTCACCCCTCCACTTT.

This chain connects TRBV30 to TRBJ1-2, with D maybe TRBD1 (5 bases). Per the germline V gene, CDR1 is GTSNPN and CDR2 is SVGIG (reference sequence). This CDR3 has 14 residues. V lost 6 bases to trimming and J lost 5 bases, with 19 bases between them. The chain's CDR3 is CACIRDGSIYGYTF. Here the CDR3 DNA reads TGTGCCTGTATCCGGGACGGCTCAATATATGGCTACACCTTC.